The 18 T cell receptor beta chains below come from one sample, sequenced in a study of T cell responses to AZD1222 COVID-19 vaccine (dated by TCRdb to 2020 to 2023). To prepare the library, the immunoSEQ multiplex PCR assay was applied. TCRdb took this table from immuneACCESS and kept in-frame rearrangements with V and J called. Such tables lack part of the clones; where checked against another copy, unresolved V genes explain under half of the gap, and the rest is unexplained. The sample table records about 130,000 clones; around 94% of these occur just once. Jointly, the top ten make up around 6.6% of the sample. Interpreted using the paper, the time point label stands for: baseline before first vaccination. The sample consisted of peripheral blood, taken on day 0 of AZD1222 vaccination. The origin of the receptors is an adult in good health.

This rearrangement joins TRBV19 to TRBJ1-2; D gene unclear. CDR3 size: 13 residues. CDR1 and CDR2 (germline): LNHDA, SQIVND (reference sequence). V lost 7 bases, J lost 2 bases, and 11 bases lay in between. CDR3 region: CASNSDPNYGYTF. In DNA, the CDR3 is TGTGCCAGTAACTCAGACCCGAACTATGGCTACACCTTC.

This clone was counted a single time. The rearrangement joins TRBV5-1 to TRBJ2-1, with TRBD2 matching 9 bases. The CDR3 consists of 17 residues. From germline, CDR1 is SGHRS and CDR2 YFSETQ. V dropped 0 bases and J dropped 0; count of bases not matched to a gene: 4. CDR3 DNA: TGCGCCAGCAGCTTGGCCATTAGCGGGAGCTCCTACAATGAGCAGTTCTTC. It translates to CASSLAISGSSYNEQFF.

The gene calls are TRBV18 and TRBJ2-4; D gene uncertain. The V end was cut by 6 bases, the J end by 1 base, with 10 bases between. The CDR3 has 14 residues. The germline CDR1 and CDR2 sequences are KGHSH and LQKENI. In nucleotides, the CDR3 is TGTGCCAGCTCCTCAGAAGGGGCCAAAAACATTCAGTACTTC. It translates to CASSSEGAKNIQYF.

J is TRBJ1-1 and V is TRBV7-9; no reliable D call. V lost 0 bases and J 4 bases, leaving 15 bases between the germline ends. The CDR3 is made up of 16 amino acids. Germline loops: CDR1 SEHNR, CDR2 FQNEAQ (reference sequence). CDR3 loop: CASSLAHGRRRTEAFF. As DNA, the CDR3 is TGTGCCAGCAGCTTAGCCCATGGCAGGAGGCGCACTGAAGCTTTCTTT.

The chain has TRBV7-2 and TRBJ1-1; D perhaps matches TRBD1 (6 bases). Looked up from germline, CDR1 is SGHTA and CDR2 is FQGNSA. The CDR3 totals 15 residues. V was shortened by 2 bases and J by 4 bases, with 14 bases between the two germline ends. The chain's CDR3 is CASSLKGGRSTEAFF. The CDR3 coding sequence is TGTGCCAGCAGCTTAAAGGGGGGCAGGAGCACTGAAGCTTTCTTT.

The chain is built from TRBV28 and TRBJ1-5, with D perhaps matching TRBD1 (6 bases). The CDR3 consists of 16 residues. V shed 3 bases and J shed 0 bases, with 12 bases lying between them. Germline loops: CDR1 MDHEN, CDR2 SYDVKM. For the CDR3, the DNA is TGTGCCAGCAGTTTCAGGGGCGACTATAGCAATCAGCCCCAGCATTTT. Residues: CASSFRGDYSNQPQHF.

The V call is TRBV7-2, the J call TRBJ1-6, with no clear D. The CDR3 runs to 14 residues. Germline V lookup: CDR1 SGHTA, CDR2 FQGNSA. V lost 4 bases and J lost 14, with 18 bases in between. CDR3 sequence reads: CASSSPDLFTALHF. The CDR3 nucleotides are TGTGCCAGCAGCTCCCCCGACTTATTCACGGCCCTCCACTTT.

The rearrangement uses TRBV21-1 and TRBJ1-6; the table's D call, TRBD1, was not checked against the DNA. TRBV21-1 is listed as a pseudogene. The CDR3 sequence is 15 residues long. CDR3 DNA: TGTGCCAGCAGCACCTTGGACAGGGTCGGATCACCCCTCCACTTT. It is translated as CASSTLDRVGSPLHF.

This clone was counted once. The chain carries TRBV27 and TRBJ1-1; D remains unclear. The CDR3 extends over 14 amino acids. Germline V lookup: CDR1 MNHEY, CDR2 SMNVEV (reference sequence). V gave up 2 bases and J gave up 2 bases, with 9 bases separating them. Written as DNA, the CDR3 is TGTGCCAGCAGTTTAAGGCAGAGCAACACTGAAGCTTTCTTT. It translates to CASSLRQSNTEAFF.

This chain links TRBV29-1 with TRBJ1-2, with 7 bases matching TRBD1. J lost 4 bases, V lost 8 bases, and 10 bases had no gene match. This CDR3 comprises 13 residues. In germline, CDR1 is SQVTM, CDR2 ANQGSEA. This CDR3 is CSTIPGGSYGYTF. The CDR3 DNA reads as TGCAGCACCATCCCAGGGGGAAGCTATGGCTACACCTTC.

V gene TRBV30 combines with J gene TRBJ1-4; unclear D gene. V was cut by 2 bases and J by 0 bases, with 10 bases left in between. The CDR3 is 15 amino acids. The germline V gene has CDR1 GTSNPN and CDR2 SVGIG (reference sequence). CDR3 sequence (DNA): TGTGCCTGGAGTCGCAAGGGAGCAACTAATGAAAAACTGTTTTTT. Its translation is CAWSRKGATNEKLFF.

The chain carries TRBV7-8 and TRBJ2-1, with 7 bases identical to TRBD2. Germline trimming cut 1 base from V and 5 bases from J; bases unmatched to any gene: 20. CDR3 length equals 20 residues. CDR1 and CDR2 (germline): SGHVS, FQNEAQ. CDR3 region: CASSLVTTFLAGVNDNEQFF. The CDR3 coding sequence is TGTGCCAGCAGCTTAGTGACCACTTTTCTGGCGGGAGTCAACGACAATGAGCAGTTCTTC.

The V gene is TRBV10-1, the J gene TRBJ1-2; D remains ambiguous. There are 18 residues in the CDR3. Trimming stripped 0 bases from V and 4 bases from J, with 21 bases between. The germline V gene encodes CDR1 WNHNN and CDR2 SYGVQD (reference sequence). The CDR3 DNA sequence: TGCGCCAGCAGTGAGTCGACGGACCCACAGAATACCTTCTATGGCTACACCTTC. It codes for CASSESTDPQNTFYGYTF.

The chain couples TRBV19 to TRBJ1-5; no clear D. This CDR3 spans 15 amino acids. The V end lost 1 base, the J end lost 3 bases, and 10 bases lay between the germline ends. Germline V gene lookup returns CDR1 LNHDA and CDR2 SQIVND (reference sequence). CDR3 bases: TGTGCCAGTAGTATAGTGGAGGCGTACAATCAGCCCCAGCATTTT. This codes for CASSIVEAYNQPQHF.

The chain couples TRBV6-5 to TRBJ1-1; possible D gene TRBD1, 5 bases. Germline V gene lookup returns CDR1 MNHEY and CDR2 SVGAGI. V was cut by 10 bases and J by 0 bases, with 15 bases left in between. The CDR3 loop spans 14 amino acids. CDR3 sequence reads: CAIRPSQVNTEAFF. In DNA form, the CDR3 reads TGTGCCATCCGCCCCTCACAGGTGAACACTGAAGCTTTCTTT.

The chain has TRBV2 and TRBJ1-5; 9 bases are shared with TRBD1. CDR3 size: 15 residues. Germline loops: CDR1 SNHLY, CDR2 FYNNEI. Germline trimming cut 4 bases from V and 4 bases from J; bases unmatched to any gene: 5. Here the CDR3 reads CASSGGQGRNQPQHF. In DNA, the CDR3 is TGTGCCAGCAGTGGGGGACAGGGAAGGAATCAGCCCCAGCATTTT.

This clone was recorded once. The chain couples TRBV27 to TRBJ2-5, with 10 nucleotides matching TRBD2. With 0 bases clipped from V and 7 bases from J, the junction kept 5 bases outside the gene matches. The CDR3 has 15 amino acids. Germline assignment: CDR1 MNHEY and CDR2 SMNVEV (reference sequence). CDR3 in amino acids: CASSLSLAGAVTQYF. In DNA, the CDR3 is TGTGCCAGCAGTTTATCGCTAGCGGGAGCTGTGACCCAGTACTTC.

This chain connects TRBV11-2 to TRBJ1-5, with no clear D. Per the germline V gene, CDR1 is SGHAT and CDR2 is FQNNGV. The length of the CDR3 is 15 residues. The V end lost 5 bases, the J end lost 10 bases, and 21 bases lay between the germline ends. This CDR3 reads CASSAGGRRIDPQHF. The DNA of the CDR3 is TGTGCCAGCAGCGCCGGTGGGCGGCGGATTGATCCCCAGCATTTT. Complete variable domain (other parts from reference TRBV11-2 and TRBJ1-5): EAGVAQSPRYKIIEKRQSVAFWCNPISGHATLYWYQQILGQGPKLLIQFQNNGVVDDSQLPKDRFSAERLKGVDSTLKIQPAKLEDSAVYLCASSAGGRRIDPQHFGDGTRLSIL.